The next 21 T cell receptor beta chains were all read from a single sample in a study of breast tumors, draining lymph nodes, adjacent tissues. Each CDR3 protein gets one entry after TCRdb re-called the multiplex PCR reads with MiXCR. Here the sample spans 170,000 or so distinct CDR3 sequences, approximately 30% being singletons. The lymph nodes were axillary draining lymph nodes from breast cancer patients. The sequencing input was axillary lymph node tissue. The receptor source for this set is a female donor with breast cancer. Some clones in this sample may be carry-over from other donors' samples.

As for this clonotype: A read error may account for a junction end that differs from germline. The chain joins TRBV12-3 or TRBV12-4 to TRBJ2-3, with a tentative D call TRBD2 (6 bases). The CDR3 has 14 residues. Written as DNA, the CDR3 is TGTGCCAGCAGTTTCGGAGGGAACACAGGTACGCAGTGTTTT. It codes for CASSFGGNTGTQCF.

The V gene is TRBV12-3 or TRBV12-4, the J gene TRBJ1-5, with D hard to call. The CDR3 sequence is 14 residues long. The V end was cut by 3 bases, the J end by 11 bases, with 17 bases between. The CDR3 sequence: CASSFMTGRETQHF. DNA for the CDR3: TGTGCCAGCAGTTTCATGACGGGCCGGGAGACCCAGCATTTT.

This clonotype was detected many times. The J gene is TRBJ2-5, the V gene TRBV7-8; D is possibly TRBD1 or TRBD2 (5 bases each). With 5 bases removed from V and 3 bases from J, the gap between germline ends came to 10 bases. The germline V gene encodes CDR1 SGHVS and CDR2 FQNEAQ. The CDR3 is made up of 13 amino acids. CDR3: CASSTGAKETQYF. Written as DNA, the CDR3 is TGTGCCAGCAGCACCGGGGCAAAAGAGACCCAGTACTTC.

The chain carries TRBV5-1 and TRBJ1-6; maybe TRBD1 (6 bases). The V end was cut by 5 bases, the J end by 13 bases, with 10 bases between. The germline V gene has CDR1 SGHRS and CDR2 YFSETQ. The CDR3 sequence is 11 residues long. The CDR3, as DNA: TGCGCCAGCAGTACGGGACATCCCCTCCACTTT. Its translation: CASSTGHPLHF.

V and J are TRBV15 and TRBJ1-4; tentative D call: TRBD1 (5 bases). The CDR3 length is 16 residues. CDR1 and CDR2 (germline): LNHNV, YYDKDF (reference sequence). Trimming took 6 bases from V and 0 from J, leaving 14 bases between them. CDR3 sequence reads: CATRPRKGTTNEKLFF. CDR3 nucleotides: TGTGCCACCAGACCCAGGAAGGGGACAACTAATGAAAAACTGTTTTTT.

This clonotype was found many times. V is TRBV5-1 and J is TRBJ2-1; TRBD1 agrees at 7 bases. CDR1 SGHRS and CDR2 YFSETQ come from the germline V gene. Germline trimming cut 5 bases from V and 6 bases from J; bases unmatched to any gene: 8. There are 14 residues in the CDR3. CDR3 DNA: TGCGCCAGCAGGAGGGACAGCTCGGTCAATGAGCAGTTCTTC. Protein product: CASRRDSSVNEQFF.

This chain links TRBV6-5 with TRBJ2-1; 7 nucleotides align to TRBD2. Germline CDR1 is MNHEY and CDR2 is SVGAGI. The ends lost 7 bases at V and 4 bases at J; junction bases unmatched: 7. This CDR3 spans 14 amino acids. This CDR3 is CASTSAGRYNEQFF. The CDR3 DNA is TGTGCCAGCACATCAGCGGGGCGGTACAATGAGCAGTTCTTC.

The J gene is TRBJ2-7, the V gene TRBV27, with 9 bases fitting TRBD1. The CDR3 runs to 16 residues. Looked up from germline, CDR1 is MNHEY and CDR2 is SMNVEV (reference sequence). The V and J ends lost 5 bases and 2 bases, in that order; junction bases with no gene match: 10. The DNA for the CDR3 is TGTGCCAGCAGTACTCGTCGGACAGGGGACCCCTACGAGCAGTACTTC. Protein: CASSTRRTGDPYEQYF.

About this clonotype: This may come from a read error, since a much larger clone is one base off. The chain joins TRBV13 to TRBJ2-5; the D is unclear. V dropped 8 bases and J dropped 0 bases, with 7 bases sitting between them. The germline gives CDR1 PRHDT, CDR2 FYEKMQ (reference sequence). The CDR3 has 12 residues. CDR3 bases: TGTGCCAGCGGTTTGTACCAAGAGACCCAGTACTTC. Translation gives CASGLYQETQYF.

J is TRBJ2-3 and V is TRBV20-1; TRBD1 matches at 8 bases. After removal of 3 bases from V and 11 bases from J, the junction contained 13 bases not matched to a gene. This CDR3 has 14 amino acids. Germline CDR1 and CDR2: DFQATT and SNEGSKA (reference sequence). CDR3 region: CSARDRVSYSEQYF. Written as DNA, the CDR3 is TGCAGTGCTAGGGACAGGGTCTCCTACAGTGAGCAGTATTTT.

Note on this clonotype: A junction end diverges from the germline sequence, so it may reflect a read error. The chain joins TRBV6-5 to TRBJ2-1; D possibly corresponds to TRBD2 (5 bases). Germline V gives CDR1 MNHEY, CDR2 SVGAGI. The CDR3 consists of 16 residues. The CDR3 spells CASSHSIRGSYNEQFF. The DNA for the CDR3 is TGTGCCAGCAGTCACTCGATTCGGGGCTCCTACAATGAGCAGTTCTTC.

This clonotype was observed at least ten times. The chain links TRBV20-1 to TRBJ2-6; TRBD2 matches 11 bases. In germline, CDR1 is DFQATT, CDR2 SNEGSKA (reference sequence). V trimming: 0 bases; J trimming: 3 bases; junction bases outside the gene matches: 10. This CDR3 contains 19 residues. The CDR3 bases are TGCAGTGCTAGAGATTTCCGCCTAGCGGGAGGTAGTGGGGCCAACGTCCTGACTTTC. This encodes CSARDFRLAGGSGANVLTF.

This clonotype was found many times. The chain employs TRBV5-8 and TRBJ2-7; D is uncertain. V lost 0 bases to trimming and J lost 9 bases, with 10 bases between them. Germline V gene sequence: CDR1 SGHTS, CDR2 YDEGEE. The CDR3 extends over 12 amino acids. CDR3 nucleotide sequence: TGTGCCAGCAGCTTGGAGTCCAGTGGGCAGTACTTC. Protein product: CASSLESSGQYF. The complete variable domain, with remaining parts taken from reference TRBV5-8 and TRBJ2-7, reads EAGVTQSPTHLIKTRGQQATLRCSPISGHTSVYWYQQALGLGLQFLLWYDEGEERNRGNFPPRFSGRQFPNYSSELNVNALELEDSALYLCASSLESSGQYFGPGTRLTVT.

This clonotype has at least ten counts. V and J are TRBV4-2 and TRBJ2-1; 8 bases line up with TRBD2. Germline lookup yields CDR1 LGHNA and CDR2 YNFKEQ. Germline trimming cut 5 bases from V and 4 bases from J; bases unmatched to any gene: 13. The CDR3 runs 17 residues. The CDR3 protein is CASSLKGSSGLYNEQFF. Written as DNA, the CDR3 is TGTGCCAGCAGCTTGAAAGGGTCTAGCGGGTTATACAATGAGCAGTTCTTC.

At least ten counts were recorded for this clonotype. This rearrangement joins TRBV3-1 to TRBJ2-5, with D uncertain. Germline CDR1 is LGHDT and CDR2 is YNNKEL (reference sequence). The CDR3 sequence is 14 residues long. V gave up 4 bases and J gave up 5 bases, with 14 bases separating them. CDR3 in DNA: TGTGCCAGCAGCCCCAGATCCCCTGGGGAGACCCAGTACTTC. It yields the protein CASSPRSPGETQYF.

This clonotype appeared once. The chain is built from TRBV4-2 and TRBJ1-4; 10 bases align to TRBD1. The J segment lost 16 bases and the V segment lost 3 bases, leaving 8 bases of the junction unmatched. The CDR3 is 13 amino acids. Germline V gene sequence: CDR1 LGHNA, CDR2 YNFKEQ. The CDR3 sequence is CASSHHGQGEPFF. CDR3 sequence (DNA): TGTGCCAGCAGCCATCACGGACAGGGGGAACCGTTTTTT.

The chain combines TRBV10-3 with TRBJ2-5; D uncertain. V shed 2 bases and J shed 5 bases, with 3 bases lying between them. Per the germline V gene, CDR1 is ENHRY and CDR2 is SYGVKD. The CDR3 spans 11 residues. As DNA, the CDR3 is TGTGCCATCAGTGAGCGGGAGACCCAGTACTTC. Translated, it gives CAISERETQYF.

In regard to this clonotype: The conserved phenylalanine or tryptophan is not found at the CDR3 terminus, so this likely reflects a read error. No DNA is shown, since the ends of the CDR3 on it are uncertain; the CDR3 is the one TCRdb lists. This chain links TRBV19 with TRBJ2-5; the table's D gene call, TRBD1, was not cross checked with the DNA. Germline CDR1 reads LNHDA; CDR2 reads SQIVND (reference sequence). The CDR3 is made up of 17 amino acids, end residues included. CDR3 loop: CASSSKNRGVYGYTFGS.

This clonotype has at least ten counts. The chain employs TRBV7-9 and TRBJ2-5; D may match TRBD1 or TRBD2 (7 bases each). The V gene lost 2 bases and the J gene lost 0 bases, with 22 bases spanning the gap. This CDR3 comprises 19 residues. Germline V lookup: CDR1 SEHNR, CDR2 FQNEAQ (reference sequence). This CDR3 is CASSLLRSDREGYQETQYF. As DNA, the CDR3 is TGTGCCAGCAGCTTACTCCGAAGTGACAGGGAGGGGTACCAAGAGACCCAGTACTTC.

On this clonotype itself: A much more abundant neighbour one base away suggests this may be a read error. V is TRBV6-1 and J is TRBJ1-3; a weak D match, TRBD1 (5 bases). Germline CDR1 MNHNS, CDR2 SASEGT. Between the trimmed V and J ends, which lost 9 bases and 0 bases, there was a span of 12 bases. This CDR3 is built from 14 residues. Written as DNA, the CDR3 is TGTGCCAGTTGGGGACGGGACTCTGGAAACACCATATATTTT. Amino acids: CASWGRDSGNTIYF.

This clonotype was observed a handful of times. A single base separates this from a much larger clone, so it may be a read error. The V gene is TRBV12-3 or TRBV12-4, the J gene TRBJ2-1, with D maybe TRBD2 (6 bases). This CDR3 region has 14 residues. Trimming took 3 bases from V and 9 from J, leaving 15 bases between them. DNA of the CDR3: TGTGCCAGCAGTTTCGGTGCGGGGATAGCTGAGCAGTTCTTC. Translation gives CASSFGAGIAEQFF.